This T cell receptor beta chain was observed in a study of cytomegalovirus exposure and HLA in healthy donors. Turning to this clone: Its antigen is unknown.

General study findings and limits: Researchers reported from a later analysis that most CMV-associated TCR beta chains appeared HLA-restricted. Certain sequence variants were highly shared and formed a cluster, and this cluster was likely a sequencing artifact. There were reportedly fewer N-insertions in an Asian-associated ancestry cluster than the approximately 670-donor mean, in a later analysis. According to an earlier analysis, most TCR beta V segments yielded productive rearrangements about 87% or about 30% of the time.

The PCR ran on 60 Vbeta and 13 Jbeta primers. TCRdb keeps only in-frame clones here, not all; method: immunoSEQ multiplex PCR. The sample lists 70,000 to 95,000 clones; 70% to 90% were seen once. The CDR3 contains 15 residues. With 8 bases clipped from V and 6 bases from J, the junction kept 9 bases outside the gene matches. The V gene's germline CDR1 is SNHLY and CDR2 FYNNEI. This rearrangement joins TRBV2 to TRBJ2-3; the match to TRBD1 covers 12 bases. Sequencing was performed on PBMCs. This clonotype was obtained from a woman younger than 35 in good health and CMV-seropositive. CDR3 DNA: TGTGCCAGCTACCCGGGACAGGGGGCAAGGGATACGCAGTATTTT. Translation gives CASYPGQGARDTQYF.